This T cell receptor (beta chain) was captured by sequencing in a study of blood T cells in healthy people across ages. Regarding the study as a whole: Roughly linear age-related decline in beta diversity appeared, significant by age approximately 43.

PCR was performed a second time for about 7 to 11 cycles using a sample-barcoded 5' primer and a J-beta primer mix. Each cDNA molecule, via a template-switch adaptor with 12 random nucleotides, was tagged. Via MiXCR, TCRdb re-called the 5' RACE reads, giving one row per CDR3 protein. The data contain about 1.6 million distinct CDR3 sequences, roughly a third of them singletons. J gave up 7 bases and V 3 bases, and 15 bases lay outside the gene matches. The CDR3 runs 17 residues. The germline V gene has CDR1 DFQATT and CDR2 SNEGSKA (reference sequence). Each of the donors had roughly 9.4 milliliters of peripheral blood drawn into EDTA-treated Vacutainer tubes. This clonotype was counted only a few times. The antigen is unknown.

The clonotype was recovered from a young woman in good health. Source material: blood. The chain has TRBV20-1 and TRBJ1-6; 7 nucleotides match TRBD1. The CDR3 reads CSASTSRGRKENSPLHF. The CDR3 DNA follows: TGCAGTGCTAGCACCTCAAGGGGGCGGAAGGAAAATTCACCCCTCCACTTT.